Shown below are 22 T cell receptor beta chains from a single sample sequenced in a study of spatial heterogeneity in lung cancer (dated by TCRdb to about 2019). Libraries came from 5' RACE. Sequenced on a NextSeq 500. TCRdb itself trimmed the public reads at Q25 with fastp, ran MiXCR and retained productive beta chains. Duplicate CDR3 protein sequences are folded into a single record with the most common DNA and genes. This sample gives 9,500 to 15,000 distinct CDR3 sequences in total; 6.2% of them show up just once. About a tenth of the sample is in the top ten clones. Per the publication, the time point label means: sample taken at primary tumor resection. Without any cell sorting, TCR sequencing was performed on whole RNA extracted either from tumor and nontumor lung tissue or from cryopreserved PBMC samples. The material was normal lung tissue next to the tumor, obtained at surgery. The receptors were gathered from a male donor with early-stage non-small cell lung cancer.

This clonotype is termed medium-sized. In a library made to pick up alpha chains, this beta chain is a stray read with a size that means little. The chain couples TRBV12-3 or TRBV12-4 to TRBJ2-1; D may be TRBD2 (5 bases). Trimming cost V 3 bases and J 2 bases, with 23 bases left between them. The CDR3 runs 19 residues. The CDR3 loop is CASSFVSGSSSLAYNEQFF. The CDR3 DNA sequence: TGTGCCAGCAGTTTTGTTTCGGGGTCGTCTAGCTTAGCCTACAATGAGCAGTTCTTC.

Of note for this clonotype: For a library built for alpha chains, this beta chain is a stray read; little rests on its size. The chain has TRBV7-2 and TRBJ2-3; 7 bases align to TRBD2. V gave up 0 bases and J gave up 6 bases; unmatched junction bases: 3. Germline V gene sequence: CDR1 SGHTA, CDR2 FQGNSA. The CDR3 loop spans 14 amino acids. CDR3 sequence (DNA): TGTGCCAGCAGCTTAGCGGGAGGGAGGGATACGCAGTATTTT. Its protein product is CASSLAGGRDTQYF. The full variable domain, with the rest looked up from reference TRBV7-2 and TRBJ2-3, is GAGVSQSPSNKVTEKGKDVELRCDPISGHTALYWYRQSLGQGLEFLIYFQGNSAPDKSGLPSDRFSAERTGGSVSTLTIQRTQQEDSAVYLCASSLAGGRDTQYFGPGTRLTVL.

There are many counts of this clonotype. The library was built for alpha chains, so this beta chain is an off-target read and its size means little. The chain recombines TRBV27 with TRBJ2-7; D gene uncertain. The CDR3 loop spans 13 amino acids. In germline, CDR1 is MNHEY, CDR2 SMNVEV (reference sequence). Trimming stripped 2 bases from V and 5 bases from J, with 10 bases between. This CDR3 reads CASSLTPRDEQYF. CDR3 DNA: TGTGCCAGCAGTTTAACTCCCCGGGACGAGCAGTACTTC.

This clonotype was counted many times. This beta chain is off target for a library built for alpha chains, so its abundance means little. The chain is built from TRBV4-3 and TRBJ2-1; 13 bases agree with TRBD2. Trimming removed 1 base from V and 8 bases from J; junction bases left unmatched: 5. CDR1 is LGHNA and CDR2 is YSLEER in the germline V gene. This CDR3 contains 16 residues. The CDR3 nucleotides are TGCGCCAGCAGCCAAGGACTAGCGGGAGGCCGCGATGAGCAGTTCTTC. This gives the protein CASSQGLAGGRDEQFF.

This clonotype qualifies as medium-sized. With the library built for alpha chains, this beta chain is off target and its frequency is not meaningful. The V gene is TRBV20-1, the J gene TRBJ1-3, with TRBD1 matching 7 bases. V gave up 3 bases and J gave up 5 bases; unmatched junction bases: 10. CDR3 length equals 15 residues. Germline V gene data show CDR1 as DFQATT and CDR2 as SNEGSKA (reference sequence). DNA for the CDR3: TGCAGTGCTAGTCCAACGACAGGGAGTAGAAACACCATATATTTT. Translated: CSASPTTGSRNTIYF.

This clonotype was picked up many times. For a library built for alpha chains, this beta chain is a stray read; little rests on its size. V is TRBV14 and J is TRBJ2-1, with D possibly called TRBD1 or TRBD2 (5 bases each). Per the germline V gene, CDR1 is SGHDN and CDR2 is FVKESK. The germline V and J ends were trimmed by 4 bases and 4 bases, with 8 bases remaining between them. The CDR3 loop spans 13 amino acids. The CDR3 reads CASSRGPYNEQFF. CDR3 bases: TGTGCCAGCAGCCGGGGACCTTACAATGAGCAGTTCTTC.

This clonotype is medium-sized. This beta chain was picked up by a library intended for alpha chains and is off target, so its count carries little meaning. CDR3 nucleotide sequence: TGTGCCAGCAGTTTAGACGGCCTAGGCGTCAATGAGCAGTTCTTC. Its translation is CASSLDGLGVNEQFF. The chain couples TRBV27 to TRBJ2-1; D unclear. Germline values: CDR1 MNHEY, CDR2 SMNVEV (reference sequence). CDR3 size: 15 residues. The V and J ends lost 2 bases and 6 bases respectively, with 14 bases between them.

In this sample, this clonotype turned up a few times. A library made for alpha chains picked up this beta chain off target, so its size means little. The chain uses TRBV12-3 or TRBV12-4 and TRBJ2-7, with 11 bases lining up with TRBD2. The trim removed 3 bases at V and 2 bases at J, leaving 0 bases unmatched. The CDR3 totals 14 residues. CDR3: CASSFSGRAYEQYF. Here the CDR3 DNA reads TGTGCCAGCAGTTTTAGCGGGAGGGCCTACGAGCAGTACTTC.

This clonotype occurred many times. This beta chain is a stray read from a library made for alpha chains; its abundance is not meaningful. This chain uses TRBV5-1 with TRBJ2-7; D tentatively reads TRBD1 or TRBD2 (5 bases each). The germline V gene encodes CDR1 SGHRS and CDR2 YFSETQ. The CDR3 extends over 12 amino acids. V was cut by 4 bases and J by 9 bases, with 14 bases left in between. This CDR3 is CASSTDEGRQYF. CDR3 DNA sequence: TGCGCCAGCAGCACCGACGAGGGGAGGCAGTACTTC.

This clonotype was found many times. This beta chain represents an off-target read in a library built for alpha chains; its size is of limited meaning. The chain carries TRBV6-5 and TRBJ2-7; 8 bases are shared with TRBD2. The ends lost 6 bases at V and 6 bases at J; junction bases unmatched: 7. The germline CDR1 and CDR2 sequences are MNHEY and SVGAGI. The CDR3 is 13 residues long. The DNA of the CDR3 is TGTGCCAGCAGCAGCGGACTAGCTCGCGAGCAGTACTTC. Protein product: CASSSGLAREQYF.

Ten or more counts support this clonotype. In a library made to pick up alpha chains, this beta chain is a stray read with a size that means little. The gene calls are TRBV29-1 and TRBJ1-1, with a tentative D call TRBD1 (6 bases). Trimming removed 4 bases at V and 2 bases at J, with 8 bases between. The germline V gene encodes CDR1 SQVTM and CDR2 ANQGSEA. The CDR3 is 12 residues long. This chain's CDR3 is CSVGGGNTEAFF. CDR3 nucleotides: TGCAGCGTTGGAGGGGGTAACACTGAAGCTTTCTTT.

This clonotype was counted ten times or more. This beta chain is a stray sequence in a library constructed for alpha chains; its clone size is not meaningful. The chain joins TRBV6-1 to TRBJ1-2; 7 nucleotides match TRBD1. The CDR3 loop spans 13 amino acids. CDR1 and CDR2 from the germline V gene are MNHNS and SASEGT. V trimming: 5 bases; J trimming: 6 bases; junction bases outside the gene matches: 6. CDR3 nucleotide sequence: TGTGCCAGCAGTCGACAGGGAGGGGATGGCTACACCTTC. Amino acid sequence: CASSRQGGDGYTF.

This clonotype came up many times. For a library built for alpha chains, this beta chain is a stray read; little rests on its size. CDR3 in amino acids: CSVEPANTGELFF. CDR3 DNA sequence: TGCAGCGTTGAGCCAGCGAACACCGGGGAGCTGTTTTTT. The chain has TRBV29-1 and TRBJ2-2; D unclear. CDR3 length: 13 residues. Trimming pared 3 bases from V and 0 bases from J, leaving 5 bases between. CDR1 and CDR2 (germline): SQVTM, ANQGSEA.

This clonotype was observed a few times. A library prepared for alpha chains yielded this beta chain as an off-target read; its size is of little meaning. The V call is TRBV7-9, the J call TRBJ1-1; no clear D. The CDR3 is made up of 13 amino acids. Trimming cost V 5 bases and J 2 bases, with 9 bases left between them. Germline V gene sequence: CDR1 SEHNR, CDR2 FQNEAQ (reference sequence). The CDR3 reads CASSPYFNTEAFF. In DNA, the CDR3 is TGTGCCAGCAGCCCGTACTTCAACACTGAAGCTTTCTTT.

This clonotype appeared many times. Because the library targeted alpha chains, this beta chain is an off-target read whose size means little. This rearrangement joins TRBV12-3 or TRBV12-4 to TRBJ2-5, with TRBD2 identical over 7 bases. CDR3 length: 16 residues. The trim removed 5 bases at V and 5 bases at J, leaving 14 bases unmatched. The CDR3 protein is CASSPPGGVSIETQYF. CDR3 coding DNA: TGTGCCAGCAGTCCACCTGGGGGGGTTTCAATTGAGACCCAGTACTTC.

A note on this clonotype: A library made for alpha chains picked up this beta chain off target, so its size means little. The V call is TRBV5-1, the J call TRBJ2-2; D remains unclear. V lost 4 bases and J lost 0, with 10 bases in between. Germline CDR1 is SGHRS and CDR2 is YFSETQ. CDR3 length: 15 residues. The CDR3: CASSISTPNTGELFF. The CDR3 DNA sequence: TGCGCCAGCAGCATCTCTACCCCGAACACCGGGGAGCTGTTTTTT.

This clonotype was recorded at least ten times. This beta chain is a stray sequence in a library constructed for alpha chains; its clone size is not meaningful. The chain links TRBV7-2 to TRBJ2-3; 9 bases match TRBD1. The CDR3 extends over 16 amino acids. The germline gives CDR1 SGHTA, CDR2 FQGNSA. Trimming cost V 0 bases and J 3 bases; bases outside gene matches: 4. The CDR3 protein is CASSLAAGQGTDTQYF. DNA of the CDR3: TGTGCCAGCAGCTTAGCGGCAGGACAGGGGACAGATACGCAGTATTTT. The variable domain in full, completed from reference TRBV7-2 and TRBJ2-3, reads GAGVSQSPSNKVTEKGKDVELRCDPISGHTALYWYRQSLGQGLEFLIYFQGNSAPDKSGLPSDRFSAERTGGSVSTLTIQRTQQEDSAVYLCASSLAAGQGTDTQYFGPGTRLTVL.

This clonotype was seen at least ten times. This beta chain is a stray read from a library made for alpha chains; its abundance is not meaningful. V usage is TRBV11-1 and J usage is TRBJ1-1; weak D call: TRBD1 (6 bases). Trimming stripped 6 bases from V and 1 base from J, with 9 bases between. The CDR3 is 13 amino acids. Germline CDR1 and CDR2: SGHAT and FQDESV (reference sequence). The CDR3 reads CASRARGNTEAFF. DNA for the CDR3: TGTGCCAGCAGGGCCAGGGGGAACACTGAAGCTTTCTTT.

Comments on this clonotype: This beta chain lies outside the target of a library built for alpha chains; its clone size means little. The CDR3 DNA follows: TGTGCCACCACCACGGGGGGGTTAGAGACCCAGTACTTC. It codes for CATTTGGLETQYF. The gene calls are TRBV15 and TRBJ2-5; 8 nucleotides line up with TRBD2. Germline V gene lookup returns CDR1 LNHNV and CDR2 YYDKDF (reference sequence). J was trimmed by 4 bases and V by 7 bases; bases with no gene match: 5. This CDR3 has 13 amino acids.

A few counts support this clonotype. A library prepared for alpha chains yielded this beta chain as an off-target read; its size is of little meaning. The V call is TRBV7-9, the J call TRBJ2-3; TRBD2 agrees at 8 bases. Germline V lookup: CDR1 SEHNR, CDR2 FQNEAQ (reference sequence). CDR3 size: 15 residues. Trimming cost V 5 bases and J 4 bases; bases outside gene matches: 8. The CDR3 nucleotides read TGTGCCAGCAGCCTCCGGGGACTAGTAGCAGATACGCAGTATTTT. Encoded protein: CASSLRGLVADTQYF.

This clonotype was found many times. Because the library targeted alpha chains, this beta chain is an off-target read whose size means little. This chain uses TRBV2 with TRBJ1-1; D remains unclear. The CDR3 runs 13 residues. Trimming left V 2 bases short and J 4 bases short, with 8 bases between. Germline CDR1 SNHLY, CDR2 FYNNEI. Written as DNA, the CDR3 is TGTGCCAGCAGTGAAAATTGGGGCACTGAAGCTTTCTTT. This gives the protein CASSENWGTEAFF.

In its sample, this clonotype was seen many times. This beta chain is an unintended read in a library built for alpha chains; its size means little. The chain's CDR3 is CASSPWEAGGYEQYF. Written as DNA, the CDR3 is TGTGCCAGCAGCCCTTGGGAGGCGGGAGGCTACGAGCAGTACTTC. The chain employs TRBV9 and TRBJ2-7, with TRBD2 matching over 8 bases. V dropped 4 bases and J dropped 3; count of bases not matched to a gene: 9. Germline V gene data show CDR1 as SGDLS and CDR2 as YYNGEE. The CDR3 runs 15 residues.